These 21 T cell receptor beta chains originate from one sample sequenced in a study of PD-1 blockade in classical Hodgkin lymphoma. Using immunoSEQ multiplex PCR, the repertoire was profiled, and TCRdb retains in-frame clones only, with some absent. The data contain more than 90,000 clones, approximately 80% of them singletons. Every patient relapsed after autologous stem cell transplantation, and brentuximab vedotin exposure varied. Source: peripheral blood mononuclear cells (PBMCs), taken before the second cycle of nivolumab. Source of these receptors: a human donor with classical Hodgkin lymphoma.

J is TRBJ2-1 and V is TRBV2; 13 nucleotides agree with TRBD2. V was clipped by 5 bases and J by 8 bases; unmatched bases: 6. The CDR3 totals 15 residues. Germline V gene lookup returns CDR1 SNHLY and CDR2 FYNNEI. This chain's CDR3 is CASSQLAGGRDEQFF. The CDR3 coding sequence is TGTGCCAGCAGTCAACTAGCGGGAGGGCGCGATGAGCAGTTCTTC.

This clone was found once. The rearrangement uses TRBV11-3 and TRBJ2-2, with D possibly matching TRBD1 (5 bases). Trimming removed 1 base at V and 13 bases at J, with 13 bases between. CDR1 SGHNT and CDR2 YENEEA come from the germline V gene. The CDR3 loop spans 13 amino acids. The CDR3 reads CASSLGPLRGLFF. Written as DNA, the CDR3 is TGTGCCAGCAGCTTAGGGCCTCTTAGGGGGCTGTTTTTT.

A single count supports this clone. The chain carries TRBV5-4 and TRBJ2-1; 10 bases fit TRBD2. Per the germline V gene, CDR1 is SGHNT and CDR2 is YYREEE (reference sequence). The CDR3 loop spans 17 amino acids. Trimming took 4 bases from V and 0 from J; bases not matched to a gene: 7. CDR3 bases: TGTGCCAGCAGCCCTGGTCCTAGCGGGAGCTCCTACAATGAGCAGTTCTTC. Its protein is CASSPGPSGSSYNEQFF.

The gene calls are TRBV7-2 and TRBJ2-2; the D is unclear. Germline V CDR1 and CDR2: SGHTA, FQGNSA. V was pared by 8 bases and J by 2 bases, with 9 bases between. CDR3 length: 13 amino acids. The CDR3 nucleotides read TGTGCCAGCGGCGCCAGAAACACCGGGGAGCTGTTTTTT. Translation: CASGARNTGELFF.

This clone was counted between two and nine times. The chain's CDR3 is CASSSKGQGAYEQYF. Written as DNA, the CDR3 is TGTGCCAGCAGCTCAAAGGGACAGGGGGCGTACGAGCAGTACTTC. The V gene is TRBV13, the J gene TRBJ2-7; TRBD1 matches at 12 bases. Trimming at V came to 4 bases and at J to 4 bases, leaving 5 bases not matched to a gene. The CDR3 is 15 residues long. Germline V lookup: CDR1 PRHDT, CDR2 FYEKMQ (reference sequence).

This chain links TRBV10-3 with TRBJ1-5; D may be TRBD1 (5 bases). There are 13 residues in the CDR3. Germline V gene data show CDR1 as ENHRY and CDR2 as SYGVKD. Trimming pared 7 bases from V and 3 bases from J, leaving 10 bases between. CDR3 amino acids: CAIKGAPNQPQHF. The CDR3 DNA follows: TGTGCCATCAAAGGGGCCCCCAATCAGCCCCAGCATTTT.

The CDR3 region is CASSDFNTDTQYF. As DNA, the CDR3 is TGTGCCAGCAGCGACTTTAACACAGATACGCAGTATTTT. The chain is built from TRBV9 and TRBJ2-3, with no clear D. The CDR3 contains 13 residues. Germline V gene lookup returns CDR1 SGDLS and CDR2 YYNGEE. V lost 3 bases and J 2 bases, leaving 7 bases between the germline ends.

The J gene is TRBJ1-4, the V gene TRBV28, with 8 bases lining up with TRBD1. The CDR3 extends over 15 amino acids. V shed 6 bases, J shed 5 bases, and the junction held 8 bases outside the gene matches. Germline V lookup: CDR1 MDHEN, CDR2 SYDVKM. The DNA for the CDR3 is TGTGCCAGCAGCGCGCAGGGGGCACGGAATGAAAAACTGTTTTTT. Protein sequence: CASSAQGARNEKLFF.

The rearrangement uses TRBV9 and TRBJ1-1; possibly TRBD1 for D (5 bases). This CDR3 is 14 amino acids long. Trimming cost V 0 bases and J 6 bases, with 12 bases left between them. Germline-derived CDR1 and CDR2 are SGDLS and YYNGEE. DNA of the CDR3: TGTGCCAGCAGCGTAGCTGCCAGGGCCCCTGAAGCTTTCTTT. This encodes CASSVAARAPEAFF.

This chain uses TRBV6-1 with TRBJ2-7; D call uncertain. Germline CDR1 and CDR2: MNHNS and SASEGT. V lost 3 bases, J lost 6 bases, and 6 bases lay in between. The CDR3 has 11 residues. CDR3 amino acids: CASSDLVEQYF. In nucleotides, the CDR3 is TGTGCCAGCAGTGACCTAGTCGAGCAGTACTTC.

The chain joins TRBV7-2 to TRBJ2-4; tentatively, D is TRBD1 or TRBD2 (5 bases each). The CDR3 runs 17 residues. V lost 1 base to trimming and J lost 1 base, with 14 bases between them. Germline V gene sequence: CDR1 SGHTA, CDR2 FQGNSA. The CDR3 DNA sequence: TGTGCCAGCAGCTTAGGGACTTCTAGGGGTGCCAAAAACATTCAGTACTTC. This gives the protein CASSLGTSRGAKNIQYF.

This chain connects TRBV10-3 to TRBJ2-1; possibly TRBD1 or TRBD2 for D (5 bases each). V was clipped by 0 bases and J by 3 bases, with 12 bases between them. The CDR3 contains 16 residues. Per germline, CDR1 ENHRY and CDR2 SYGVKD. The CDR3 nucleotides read TGTGCCATCAGTGAGTCGTGGGGACCAAGCTACAATGAGCAGTTCTTC. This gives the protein CAISESWGPSYNEQFF.

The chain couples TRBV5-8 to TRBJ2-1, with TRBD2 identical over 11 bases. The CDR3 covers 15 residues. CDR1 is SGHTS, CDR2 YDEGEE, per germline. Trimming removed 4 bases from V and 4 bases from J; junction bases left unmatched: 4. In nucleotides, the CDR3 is TGTGCCAGCAGCCCCGGGACTAGCGGTTACAATGAGCAGTTCTTC. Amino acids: CASSPGTSGYNEQFF.

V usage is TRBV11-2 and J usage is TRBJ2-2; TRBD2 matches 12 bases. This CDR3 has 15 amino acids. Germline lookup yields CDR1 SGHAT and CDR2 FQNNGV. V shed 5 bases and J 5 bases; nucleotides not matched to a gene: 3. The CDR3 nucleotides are TGTGCCAGCAGCAAAGGACTAGCGGGGACCGGGGAGCTGTTTTTT. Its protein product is CASSKGLAGTGELFF.

The CDR3 sequence is CASSTTIGYGYTF. As DNA, the CDR3 is TGTGCCAGTAGTACGACCATTGGGTATGGCTACACCTTC. This chain joins TRBV19 and TRBJ1-2; D gene unclear. V shed 4 bases and J shed 5 bases, with 11 bases lying between them. Germline V CDR1 and CDR2: LNHDA, SQIVND (reference sequence). The CDR3 consists of 13 residues.

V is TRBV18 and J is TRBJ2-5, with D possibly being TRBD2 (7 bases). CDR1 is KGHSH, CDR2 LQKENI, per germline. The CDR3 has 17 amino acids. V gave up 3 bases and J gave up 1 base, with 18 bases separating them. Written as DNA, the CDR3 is TGTGCCAGCTCACCCCAGTCGGGGGCTAGCGGCCAAGAGACCCAGTACTTC. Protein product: CASSPQSGASGQETQYF. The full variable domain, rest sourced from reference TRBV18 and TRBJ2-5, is NAGVMQNPRHLVRRRGQEARLRCSPMKGHSHVYWYRQLPEEGLKFMVYLQKENIIDESGMPKERFSAEFPKEGPSILRIQQVVRGDSAAYFCASSPQSGASGQETQYFGPGTRLLVL.

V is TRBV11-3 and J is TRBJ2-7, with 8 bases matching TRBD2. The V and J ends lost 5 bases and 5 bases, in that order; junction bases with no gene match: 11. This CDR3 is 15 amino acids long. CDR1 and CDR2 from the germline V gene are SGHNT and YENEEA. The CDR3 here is CASSLRSGSVNEQYF. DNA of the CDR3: TGTGCCAGCAGCCTCAGGAGCGGGAGTGTCAACGAGCAGTACTTC.

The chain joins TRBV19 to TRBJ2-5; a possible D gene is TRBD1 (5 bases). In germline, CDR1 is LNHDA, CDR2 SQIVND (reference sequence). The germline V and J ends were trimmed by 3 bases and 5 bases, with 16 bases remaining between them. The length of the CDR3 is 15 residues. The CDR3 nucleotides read TGTGCCAGTAGTATCGTGAAGGGGTTGCGGGAGACCCAGTACTTC. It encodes CASSIVKGLRETQYF.

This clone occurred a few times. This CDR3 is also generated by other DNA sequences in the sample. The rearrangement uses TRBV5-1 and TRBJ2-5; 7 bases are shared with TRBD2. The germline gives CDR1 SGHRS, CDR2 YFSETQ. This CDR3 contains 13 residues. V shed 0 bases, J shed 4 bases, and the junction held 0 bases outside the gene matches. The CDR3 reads CASSLAGGETQYF. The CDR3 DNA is TGCGCCAGCAGCTTGGCGGGAGGAGAGACCCAGTACTTC.

In DNA, the CDR3 is TGTGCCAGCAGCTTAATGGGAATAGGGTATGGCTACACCTTC. Translated: CASSLMGIGYGYTF. This chain connects TRBV11-2 to TRBJ1-2; D uncertain. V gave up 2 bases and J gave up 5 bases, with 12 bases separating them. CDR3 length: 14 residues. Germline CDR1 SGHAT, CDR2 FQNNGV.

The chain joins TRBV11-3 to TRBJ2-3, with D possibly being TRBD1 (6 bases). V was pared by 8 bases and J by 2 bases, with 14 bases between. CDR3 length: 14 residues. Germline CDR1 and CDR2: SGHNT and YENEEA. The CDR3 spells CASAPGQNTDTQYF. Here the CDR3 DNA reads TGTGCCAGCGCCCCCGGACAGAACACAGATACGCAGTATTTT.